These 23 T cell receptor beta chains came from one sample sequenced in a study of shared T cell receptors in the human thymus. Sequenced by immunoSEQ multiplex PCR; TCRdb stores in-frame clones only, minus some. The sample comprises some 660,000 clones, 87% of which are singletons, and 0.0094% rests with the top ten. A further study also used this sample, focusing on human thymus T cells.

The material sequenced was thymocytes. The receptors shown here come from a boy younger than two with a congenital heart defect.

This chain connects TRBV6-1 to TRBJ2-1; 10 nucleotides line up with TRBD1. V trimming: 6 bases; J trimming: 5 bases; junction bases outside the gene matches: 10. The V gene's germline CDR1 is MNHNS and CDR2 SASEGT. The CDR3 extends over 16 amino acids. In nucleotides, the CDR3 is TGTGCCAGCAGAGAAAGTCCCGGGACAGGGGACAATGAGCAGTTCTTC. Protein sequence: CASRESPGTGDNEQFF.

The chain recombines TRBV18 with TRBJ2-7; tentative D call: TRBD2 (5 bases). V gave up 1 base and J gave up 2 bases, with 18 bases separating them. Germline lookup yields CDR1 KGHSH and CDR2 LQKENI. There are 17 residues in the CDR3. CDR3 residues: CASSPLPIWRATYEQYF. The CDR3 DNA sequence: TGTGCCAGCTCACCACTCCCCATCTGGCGGGCCACCTACGAGCAGTACTTC.

This clone was observed once. CDR3 DNA sequence: TGCAGTGCGTTACAGGACGAGCAGTACTTC. This codes for CSALQDEQYF. The V call is TRBV20-1, the J call TRBJ2-7; TRBD1 is a possible D gene (5 bases). Germline CDR1 DFQATT, CDR2 SNEGSKA (reference sequence). The CDR3 extends over 10 amino acids. Trimming cost V 6 bases and J 5 bases, with 8 bases left between them.

The CDR3 region has the DNA TGTGCCAGCAGTGGCCGGGGAAATCGGATCCACGAGCAGTACTTC. Protein sequence: CASSGRGNRIHEQYF. The V and J genes are TRBV25-1 and TRBJ2-7; D is perhaps TRBD2 (5 bases). V gave up 4 bases and J gave up 5 bases, with 18 bases separating them. This CDR3 has 15 residues. Germline loops: CDR1 MGHDK, CDR2 SYGVNS.

The J gene is TRBJ1-4, the V gene TRBV9, with 7 bases identical to TRBD1. The CDR3 contains 13 residues. From germline, CDR1 is SGDLS and CDR2 YYNGEE. V was pared by 7 bases and J by 7 bases, with 7 bases of the junction left unmatched. CDR3 in amino acids: CASSTGLSEKLFF. The DNA of the CDR3 is TGTGCCAGCTCGACAGGGCTGAGTGAAAAACTGTTTTTT.

The chain couples TRBV11-2 to TRBJ2-1, with 7 nucleotides matching TRBD2. V shed 7 bases, J shed 0 bases, and the junction held 15 bases outside the gene matches. From germline, CDR1 is SGHAT and CDR2 FQNNGV. This CDR3 has 18 residues. CDR3 protein: CASTPGGSGSSSYNEQFF. CDR3 coding DNA: TGTGCCAGCACCCCTGGGGGTAGCGGGTCGAGCTCCTACAATGAGCAGTTCTTC.

The chain recombines TRBV7-2 with TRBJ1-5, with D possibly matching TRBD1 (5 bases). This CDR3 is 19 amino acids long. CDR1 SGHTA and CDR2 FQGNSA come from the germline V gene. V was trimmed by 2 bases and J by 0 bases, leaving 20 bases between them. Here the CDR3 DNA reads TGTGCCAGCAGCTTATCGGGTAGGGGCGCCGGATATAGCAATCAGCCCCAGCATTTT. It codes for CASSLSGRGAGYSNQPQHF.

The chain is built from TRBV9 and TRBJ2-2; 7 bases line up with TRBD1. CDR1 is SGDLS, CDR2 YYNGEE, per germline. The CDR3 is 16 residues long. V gave up 1 base and J gave up 2 bases; unmatched junction bases: 5. In DNA, the CDR3 is TGTGCCAGCAGCGTAACCGGGACAGATAACACCGGGGAGCTGTTTTTT. Protein product: CASSVTGTDNTGELFF.

The V call is TRBV27, the J call TRBJ2-2, with TRBD2 identical over 11 bases. This CDR3 spans 17 amino acids. From germline, CDR1 is MNHEY and CDR2 SMNVEV (reference sequence). The ends lost 6 bases at V and 3 bases at J; junction bases unmatched: 9. CDR3 region: CASRKTGTSGYTGELFF. Here the CDR3 DNA reads TGTGCCAGCAGGAAAACGGGGACTAGCGGTTACACCGGGGAGCTGTTTTTT.

The J gene is TRBJ2-7, the V gene TRBV4-1, with 12 bases that match TRBD2. Looked up from germline, CDR1 is MGHRA and CDR2 is YSYEKL. The junction had 15 bases not matched to a gene; V was cut back by 3 bases and J by 6 bases. The CDR3 is 18 residues long. The CDR3 is CASSQAPKRLAGASEQYF. The CDR3, as DNA: TGCGCCAGCAGCCAGGCTCCGAAAAGACTAGCGGGGGCCTCCGAGCAGTACTTC.

The chain carries TRBV18 and TRBJ1-5; D is unresolved. This CDR3 region has 14 residues. Germline CDR1 reads KGHSH; CDR2 reads LQKENI. The V and J ends lost 5 bases and 0 bases respectively, with 8 bases between them. CDR3 sequence reads: CASSGTDSNQPQHF. The CDR3 DNA sequence: TGTGCCAGCTCAGGCACCGATAGCAATCAGCCCCAGCATTTT.

DNA for the CDR3: TGCAGCGTTGGGTTCGTAGCGGGAGAGGGCGAGCAGTACTTC. Its translation: CSVGFVAGEGEQYF. This chain joins TRBV29-1 and TRBJ2-7; TRBD2 matches at 9 bases. With V trimmed by 4 bases and J by 6 bases, 10 bases remained unmatched. This CDR3 has 14 residues. Germline V gives CDR1 SQVTM, CDR2 ANQGSEA.

The V and J genes are TRBV13 and TRBJ1-5, with a tentative D call TRBD1 (5 bases). The CDR3 loop spans 13 amino acids. V lost 5 bases, J lost 7 bases, and 12 bases lay in between. CDR1 and CDR2 from the germline V gene are PRHDT and FYEKMQ (reference sequence). The CDR3 nucleotides are TGTGCCAGCAGCCCGCAGGGAGGCCAGCCCCAGCATTTT. Translating gives CASSPQGGQPQHF.

The chain combines TRBV5-4 with TRBJ2-1; no definite D call. There are 12 residues in the CDR3. V was pared by 3 bases and J by 4 bases, with 5 bases between. The V gene's germline CDR1 is SGHNT and CDR2 YYREEE (reference sequence). CDR3 residues: CASSSHYNEQFF. CDR3 sequence (DNA): TGTGCCAGCAGCTCCCATTACAATGAGCAGTTCTTC.

V usage is TRBV29-1 and J usage is TRBJ1-1, with 7 bases lining up with TRBD1. The CDR3 spans 15 residues. The V gene's germline CDR1 is SQVTM and CDR2 ANQGSEA. The V and J ends lost 3 bases and 6 bases, in that order; junction bases with no gene match: 13. CDR3 loop: CSVDGTDSGFPEAFF. In DNA, the CDR3 is TGCAGCGTTGATGGGACAGACAGCGGTTTCCCTGAAGCTTTCTTT.

The sample holds one count of this clone. The V gene is TRBV27, the J gene TRBJ2-7, with D possibly matching TRBD2 (5 bases). The germline V gene encodes CDR1 MNHEY and CDR2 SMNVEV (reference sequence). V was clipped by 0 bases and J by 3 bases, with 18 bases between them. The CDR3 length is 17 residues. The DNA for the CDR3 is TGTGCCAGCAGTTTATCGAGGGCGCGCGCCCGTGGCTACGAGCAGTACTTC. It yields the protein CASSLSRARARGYEQYF.

The J gene is TRBJ1-2, the V gene TRBV30; 7 bases align to TRBD1. Germline V CDR1 and CDR2: GTSNPN, SVGIG (reference sequence). The CDR3 sequence is 14 residues long. V gave up 2 bases and J gave up 4 bases; unmatched junction bases: 7. The CDR3 sequence: CAWSLTGKPYGYTF. The CDR3 DNA sequence: TGTGCCTGGAGTCTGACAGGGAAGCCCTATGGCTACACCTTC.

This sequence joins TRBV21-1 and TRBJ1-5; no DNA check was done on the table's D call, TRBD1. TRBV21-1 is noted as a pseudogene. The CDR3 is made up of 18 amino acids. The CDR3 reads CASSKGDGPGTGDQPQHF. The CDR3 nucleotides are TGTGCCAGCAGCAAAGGGGACGGACCCGGGACAGGGGACCAGCCCCAGCATTTT.

This clone occurred once. This sequence joins TRBV6-1 and TRBJ1-5; TRBD1 aligns across 7 bases. There are 16 residues in the CDR3. V was clipped by 0 bases and J by 5 bases; unmatched bases: 7. The germline V gene encodes CDR1 MNHNS and CDR2 SASEGT. As DNA, the CDR3 is TGTGCCAGCAGTGAAGCCAGGGGGGCGAGGTATCAGCCCCAGCATTTT. Protein sequence: CASSEARGARYQPQHF.

There are a few counts of this clone. This chain joins TRBV28 and TRBJ1-2; the D is unclear. V was shortened by 1 base and J by 3 bases, with 6 bases between the two germline ends. The CDR3 has 13 amino acids. Germline CDR1 MDHEN, CDR2 SYDVKM. The CDR3 DNA sequence: TGTGCCAGCAGTTTATACGGAGACTATGGCTACACCTTC. It yields the protein CASSLYGDYGYTF.

The chain couples TRBV18 to TRBJ2-5; D may be TRBD1 (6 bases). There are 15 residues in the CDR3. The germline V gene encodes CDR1 KGHSH and CDR2 LQKENI. Trimming stripped 4 bases from V and 0 bases from J, with 12 bases between. The CDR3 nucleotides are TGTGCCAGCTCACTTGGGACACCGTACCAAGAGACCCAGTACTTC. This gives the protein CASSLGTPYQETQYF.

The J gene is TRBJ2-7, the V gene TRBV7-9, with 12 bases fitting TRBD1. J gave up 6 bases and V 6 bases, and 12 bases lay outside the gene matches. CDR3 length: 16 residues. The germline V gene encodes CDR1 SEHNR and CDR2 FQNEAQ (reference sequence). DNA for the CDR3: TGTGCCAGCAGATCGGGACAGGGGGCGCGGGTTTCCGAGCAGTACTTC. It is translated as CASRSGQGARVSEQYF.

The J gene is TRBJ2-7, the V gene TRBV29-1; 8 nucleotides agree with TRBD1. Trimming removed 0 bases from V and 3 bases from J; junction bases left unmatched: 10. CDR1 is SQVTM and CDR2 is ANQGSEA in the germline V gene. The CDR3 consists of 16 residues. CDR3 sequence: CSVEDGRRTGHYEQYF. As DNA, the CDR3 is TGCAGCGTTGAAGACGGGAGAAGGACAGGGCACTACGAGCAGTACTTC.